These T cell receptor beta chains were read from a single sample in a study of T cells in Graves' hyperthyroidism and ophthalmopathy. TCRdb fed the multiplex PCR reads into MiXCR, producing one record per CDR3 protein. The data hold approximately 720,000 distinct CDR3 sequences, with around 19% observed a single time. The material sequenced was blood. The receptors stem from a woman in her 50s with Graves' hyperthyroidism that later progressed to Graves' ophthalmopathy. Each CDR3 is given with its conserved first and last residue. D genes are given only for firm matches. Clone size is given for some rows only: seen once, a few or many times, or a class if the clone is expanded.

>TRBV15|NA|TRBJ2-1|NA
TGTGCCACGGCGACGCAGTACAATGAGCAGTTCTTC
CATATQYNEQFF
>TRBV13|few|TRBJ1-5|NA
TGTGCCAGCAGCTTACGAGGGTCCTCCCAGCCCCAGCATTTT
CASSLRGSSQPQHF
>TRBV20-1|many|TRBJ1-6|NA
TGCAGTGCTAGAGATAAGGGGGTTGTTGGAAATTCACCCCTCCACTTT
CSARDKGVVGNSPLHF
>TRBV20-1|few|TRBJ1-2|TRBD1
TGCAGTGCTTCCGGGACAGGGAACTATGGCTACACCTTC
CSASGTGNYGYTF
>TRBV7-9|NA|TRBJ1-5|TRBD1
TGTGCCAGCAGCCCCGGGACAGGGAACCATCAGCCCCAGCATTTT
CASSPGTGNHQPQHF
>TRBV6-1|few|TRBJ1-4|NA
TGTGCCAGCAGTGTCCCGGGACGAGGGGAAAAACTGTTTTTT
CASSVPGRGEKLFF
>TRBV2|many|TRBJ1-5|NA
TGTGCCAGCAGTGTACGGACTGAAAATCAGCCCCAGCATTTT
CASSVRTENQPQHF
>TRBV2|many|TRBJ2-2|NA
TGTGCCAGCAGTCCCTGGGCAAGTAGGACCGGGGAGCTGTTTTTT
CASSPWASRTGELFF
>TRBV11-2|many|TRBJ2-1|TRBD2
TGTGCCAGCGGCCCCGGGACTAGCGGGGGGGCCCACGGGAATGAGCAGTTCTTC
CASGPGTSGGAHGNEQFF
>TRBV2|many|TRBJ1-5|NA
TGTGCCAGCAGTGAATTGGGCAGCAATCAGCCCCAGCATTTT
CASSELGSNQPQHF
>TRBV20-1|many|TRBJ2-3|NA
TGCAGTGCTAGCGCATACTACGAGTCTAGCACAGATACGCAGTATTTT
CSASAYYESSTDTQYF
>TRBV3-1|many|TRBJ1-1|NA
TGTGCCAGCAGCCAAGATGCCAGGGAAGGTACTGAAGCTTTCTTT
CASSQDAREGTEAFF
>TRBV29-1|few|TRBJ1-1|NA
TGCAGCGTTTTAGGACAGCAGGGGACTGAAGCTTTCTTT
CSVLGQQGTEAFF
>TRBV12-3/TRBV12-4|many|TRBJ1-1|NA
TGTGCCAGCAGTTCCGGACAGTATAACACTGAAGCTTTCTTT
CASSSGQYNTEAFF
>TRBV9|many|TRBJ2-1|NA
TGTGCCAGCAGCGTAGTACCCCTCCCCTTAGGGGGGAATGAGCAGTTCTTC
CASSVVPLPLGGNEQFF
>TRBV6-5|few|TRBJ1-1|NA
TGTGCCAGCAGTTACTCGAAACGAGACACTGAAGCTTTCTTT
CASSYSKRDTEAFF
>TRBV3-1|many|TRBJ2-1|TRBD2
TGTGCCAGCAGCCAGGATCGCGGGGGTCGCTCCTACAATGAGCAGTTCTTC
CASSQDRGGRSYNEQFF
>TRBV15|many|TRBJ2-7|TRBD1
TGTGCCACCAGCAGGGGATTGGACAGGAACTACGAGCAGTACTTC
CATSRGLDRNYEQYF
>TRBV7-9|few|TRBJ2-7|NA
TGTGCCAGCAGCTTTATAGCGTACGAGCAGTACTTC
CASSFIAYEQYF